This T cell receptor beta chain was recorded in a study of CD8 T cells in ankylosing spondylitis. The CDR3 is made up of 15 amino acids. With V trimmed by 5 bases and J by 2 bases, 7 bases remained unmatched. Germline loops: CDR1 SGHVS, CDR2 FQNEAQ. With regard to this clonotype: Its antigen is not known.

TCRdb recomputed calls from the 5' RACE reads with MiXCR, one row per CDR3 protein. This sample carries hundreds of thousands of distinct CDR3 sequences, 20% to 30% of them seen once, and the ten largest clones take under 7%. Study conclusions and caveats: Characteristic of ankylosing spondylitis blood, it appeared, was a TCR beta motif comprising fewer than 10 highly homologous variants.

The receptor comes from a male donor with ankylosing spondylitis or in good health (not recorded which). Sequencing used blood, either unsorted or a sorted T cell fraction (not recorded which). The chain carries TRBV7-8 and TRBJ2-7, with 9 bases aligning to TRBD2. CDR3 coding DNA: TGTGCCAGCAGCCATAGCGGGGGACTAGCCTACGAGCAGTACTTC. This codes for CASSHSGGLAYEQYF.